One sample yielded the 5 T cell receptor beta chains listed below, sequenced in a study of CD8 T cells in Susac syndrome. Random-hexamer reverse transcription was applied to roughly 0.5 to 1 ug RNA. From the immunoSEQ multiplex PCR reads, TCRdb called clonotypes with MiXCR, one entry per CDR3 protein. The sample carries fewer than 85,000 distinct CDR3 sequences, around 94% recorded once. Specimen: CD8+ T cells from PBMCs. The source of these receptors is a human donor with Susac syndrome.

The gene calls are TRBV20-1 and TRBJ2-3; 11 bases line up with TRBD2. Germline CDR1 and CDR2: DFQATT and SNEGSKA (reference sequence). J was trimmed by 4 bases and V by 3 bases; bases with no gene match: 18. The CDR3 loop spans 19 amino acids. CDR3 loop: CSASPGLAAHTLIPDTQYF. CDR3 in DNA: TGCAGTGCTAGCCCGGGACTAGCGGCTCACACTCTAATCCCAGATACGCAGTATTTT.

This clonotype was seen just once. This rearrangement joins TRBV7-9 to TRBJ2-1, with TRBD1 matching over 10 bases. Germline V gene data show CDR1 as SEHNR and CDR2 as FQNEAQ (reference sequence). The V and J ends lost 0 bases and 8 bases, in that order; junction bases with no gene match: 4. The CDR3 is 15 residues long. For the CDR3, the DNA is TGTGCCAGCAGCTTAGCGACAGGGGGCAAGGATGAGCAGTTCTTC. Residues: CASSLATGGKDEQFF.

This sequence joins TRBV27 and TRBJ2-7; 7 bases fit TRBD1. The germline V gene has CDR1 MNHEY and CDR2 SMNVEV (reference sequence). The CDR3 loop spans 14 amino acids. V shed 8 bases and J 5 bases; nucleotides not matched to a gene: 12. CDR3 DNA: TGTGCCAGCTCTTCAATGACAGGGTTGAACGAGCAGTACTTC. This codes for CASSSMTGLNEQYF.

The CDR3 DNA reads TGTGCCAGCAGCCAAGTTGGCAGCTCCTACGAGCAGTACTTC. Translating gives CASSQVGSSYEQYF. The J gene is TRBJ2-7, the V gene TRBV14; D is unresolved. Looked up from germline, CDR1 is SGHDN and CDR2 is FVKESK. The CDR3 covers 14 residues. Trimming removed 1 base from V and 0 bases from J, with 7 bases in between.

The rearrangement links TRBV9 to TRBJ2-1; 10 bases are a match to TRBD2. This CDR3 region has 13 residues. CDR1 and CDR2 from the germline V gene are SGDLS and YYNGEE. Unmatched junction bases numbered 1, after V lost 8 bases and J lost 2 bases. The CDR3 DNA sequence: TGTGCCAGTGGACTAGCGGCCTACAATGAGCAGTTCTTC. Translation: CASGLAAYNEQFF.